The rows below give T cell receptor beta chains drawn from one sample of a study of immune evolution from preneoplasia to lung adenocarcinoma. TCRdb's copy holds only in-frame clones and misses some; the assay was immunoSEQ multiplex PCR. The repertoire holds about 7,200 clones, with over 70% as singletons. Source material: FFPE adjacent normal lung tissue. The receptors derive from a person aged 65 to 85 with lung adenocarcinoma. CDR3s include the opening cysteine and the closing phenylalanine or tryptophan. A D gene is named only where the DNA matches it firmly. Size values are once, few and many counts, or a class for expanded clones, and some rows have none.

size: NA; V: TRBV28; D: NA; J: TRBJ1-2; DNA: TGTGCCAGCAGTTTCCTGACAGAAGGGTATGGCTACACCTTC; CDR3: CASSFLTEGYGYTF
size: few; V: TRBV9; D: TRBD1; J: TRBJ2-7; DNA: TGTGCCAGCAGCCCACAGGGGGCAGTAGACGAGCAGTACTTC; CDR3: CASSPQGAVDEQYF
size: NA; V: TRBV6-5; D: TRBD1; J: TRBJ1-2; DNA: TGTGCCAGCAGTTACAGCGGTACAGGGGACTATGGCTACACCTTC; CDR3: CASSYSGTGDYGYTF
size: NA; V: TRBV5-1; D: NA; J: TRBJ1-1; DNA: TGCGCCAGCAGCTTGGGTGGACTCGTCACTGAAGCTTTCTTT; CDR3: CASSLGGLVTEAFF
size: NA; V: TRBV2; D: NA; J: TRBJ2-7; DNA: TGTGCCTGTCTCGGGTCCTTCTACGAGCAGTACTTC; CDR3: CACLGSFYEQYF
size: NA; V: TRBV7-9; D: NA; J: TRBJ2-3; DNA: TGTGCCAGCAGCTTTCCCAAAACACAACAGGGTTGGACAGATACGCAGTATTTT; CDR3: CASSFPKTQQGWTDTQYF
size: NA; V: TRBV4-2; D: NA; J: TRBJ1-1; DNA: TGTGCCAGCAGCCAAGTAACAGACCGCGAAGCTTTCTTT; CDR3: CASSQVTDREAFF
size: NA; V: TRBV5-1; D: NA; J: TRBJ1-4; DNA: TGCGCCAGCAGCTCAGGGGCAACTAATGAAAAACTGTTTTTT; CDR3: CASSSGATNEKLFF
size: NA; V: TRBV4-2; D: TRBD2; J: TRBJ2-7; DNA: TGTGCCAGCAGCCAAGAAGAAATTAGCGGGGGGGCGAACGAGCAGTACTTC; CDR3: CASSQEEISGGANEQYF
size: NA; V: TRBV6-1; D: NA; J: TRBJ2-6; DNA: TGTGCCAGCAGTGAAGTAGCGTTCGGGGCCAACGTCCTGACTTTC; CDR3: CASSEVAFGANVLTF
size: NA; V: TRBV6-5; D: NA; J: TRBJ1-6; DNA: TGTGCCAGCGGGCAGGGAGCACATAATTCACCCCTCCACTTT; CDR3: CASGQGAHNSPLHF
size: NA; V: TRBV30; D: TRBD1; J: TRBJ1-2; DNA: TGTGCCTGGAGTGTACCCCATGGCAGGGGGTCGATCTATGGCTACACCTTC; CDR3: CAWSVPHGRGSIYGYTF
size: NA; V: TRBV6-1; D: NA; J: TRBJ1-2; DNA: TGTGCCAGCAGTCCAGGAGGCGCAAACTATGGCTACACCTTC; CDR3: CASSPGGANYGYTF
size: NA; V: TRBV28; D: TRBD1; J: TRBJ2-6; DNA: TGTGCCAGCAGTTCTGCAGGGGGCTCTGGGGCCAACGTCCTGACTTTC; CDR3: CASSSAGGSGANVLTF
size: NA; V: TRBV5-6; D: TRBD2; J: TRBJ2-1; DNA: TGTGCCAGCAGCGCAAGGGAGGGCTATGAGCAGTTCTTC; CDR3: CASSAREGYEQFF
size: NA; V: TRBV13; D: TRBD2; J: TRBJ2-3; DNA: TGTGCCAGCAGCTTAGGCGCGGGGGGTCTCGGTAGCACAGATACGCAGTATTTT; CDR3: CASSLGAGGLGSTDTQYF
size: NA; V: TRBV4-1; D: NA; J: TRBJ2-3; DNA: TGCGCCAGCAGCCAAGGAGGTCCGCGGCACACAGATACGCAGTATTTT; CDR3: CASSQGGPRHTDTQYF
size: NA; V: TRBV25-1; D: TRBD1; J: TRBJ2-7; DNA: TGTGCCAGCAGTGTTGCTGGGACAGGACAGGGCGAGCAGTACTTC; CDR3: CASSVAGTGQGEQYF
size: NA; V: TRBV2; D: NA; J: TRBJ1-6; DNA: TGTGCCAGCAGTTCCGACAGGTCCAATTCACCCCTCCACTTT; CDR3: CASSSDRSNSPLHF
size: NA; V: TRBV9; D: TRBD1; J: TRBJ2-5; DNA: TGTGCCAGCAGCGTAGCCGGGACAGGGGTGGAGACCCAGTACTTC; CDR3: CASSVAGTGVETQYF
size: NA; V: TRBV6-5; D: NA; J: TRBJ1-1; DNA: TGTGCTGTCGGACGGGGTGCGGGTGAAGCTTTCTTT; CDR3: CAVGRGAGEAFF
size: NA; V: TRBV6-6; D: NA; J: TRBJ1-2; DNA: TGTGCCAGCAGTTACGTACCGGAACAGACCCAGCTGGGCTTC; CDR3: CASSYVPEQTQLGF
size: NA; V: TRBV7-3; D: NA; J: TRBJ1-5; DNA: TGTGCCAGCAGCTTGGGCCCCGATCAGCCCCAGCATTTT; CDR3: CASSLGPDQPQHF
size: once; V: TRBV6-5; D: NA; J: TRBJ2-1; DNA: TGTGCCAGCGGCCACTCCCGGGGGGCCGCCGATGAGCAGTTCTTC; CDR3: CASGHSRGAADEQFF
size: NA; V: TRBV6-1; D: TRBD2; J: TRBJ2-5; DNA: TGTGCCAGCAGTGAGGCGGGGGGGACTAGACAAGAGACCCAGTACTTC; CDR3: CASSEAGGTRQETQYF
size: NA; V: TRBV11-2; D: NA; J: TRBJ1-6; DNA: TGTGCCAGCAGCTTAGGGTTGTGGGCCCCGGATACTTCACCCCTCCACTTT; CDR3: CASSLGLWAPDTSPLHF
size: few; V: TRBV27; D: NA; J: TRBJ2-3; DNA: TGTGCCAGCAGTTTAGCCTTCCGTAGCACAGATACGCAGTATTTT; CDR3: CASSLAFRSTDTQYF
size: NA; V: TRBV7-3; D: TRBD2; J: TRBJ2-1; DNA: TGTGCCAGCAGCCCCGGCTTGACTAGCGGGGGGGCGGGTGAGCAGTTCTTC; CDR3: CASSPGLTSGGAGEQFF
size: NA; V: TRBV30; D: TRBD2; J: TRBJ2-1; DNA: TGTGCCTGGAGTATAGGGAGCGGGGTCTACAATGAGCAGTTCTTC; CDR3: CAWSIGSGVYNEQFF
size: few; V: TRBV5-1; D: NA; J: TRBJ2-5; DNA: TGCGCCAGCAGCTCACAAGAGACCCAGTACTTC; CDR3: CASSSQETQYF
size: NA; V: TRBV7-8; D: NA; J: TRBJ2-5; DNA: TGTGCCAGCAGCGCCCGGACGGCTTGGGAGACCCAGTACTTC; CDR3: CASSARTAWETQYF
size: NA; V: TRBV29-1; D: NA; J: TRBJ1-1; DNA: TGCAGCGTTGAGAGCTTTGGCAGGGGGAACACTGAAGCTTTCTTT; CDR3: CSVESFGRGNTEAFF
size: NA; V: TRBV27; D: NA; J: TRBJ2-3; DNA: TGTGCCAGCAGTTCCCGCCGACAGGCAGGTATCACAGATACGCAGTATTTT; CDR3: CASSSRRQAGITDTQYF
size: NA; V: TRBV11-2; D: NA; J: TRBJ1-5; DNA: TGTGCCAGCAGCTTATATCCCCAGGAAAGCAATCAGCCCCAGCATTTT; CDR3: CASSLYPQESNQPQHF
size: NA; V: TRBV5-1; D: TRBD1; J: TRBJ1-6; DNA: TGCGCCAGCTCCTCCCAGGGGGGGAATTCACCCCTCCACTTT; CDR3: CASSSQGGNSPLHF
size: NA; V: TRBV27; D: NA; J: TRBJ1-2; DNA: TGTGCCAGCAGTTTATACTCCAGTACGTTTAACTATGGCTACACCTTC; CDR3: CASSLYSSTFNYGYTF
size: once; V: TRBV19; D: NA; J: TRBJ1-4; DNA: TGTGCCAGTAGTATTGTGGAGGGAAGGCGGCGCGAAAAACTGTTTTTT; CDR3: CASSIVEGRRREKLFF